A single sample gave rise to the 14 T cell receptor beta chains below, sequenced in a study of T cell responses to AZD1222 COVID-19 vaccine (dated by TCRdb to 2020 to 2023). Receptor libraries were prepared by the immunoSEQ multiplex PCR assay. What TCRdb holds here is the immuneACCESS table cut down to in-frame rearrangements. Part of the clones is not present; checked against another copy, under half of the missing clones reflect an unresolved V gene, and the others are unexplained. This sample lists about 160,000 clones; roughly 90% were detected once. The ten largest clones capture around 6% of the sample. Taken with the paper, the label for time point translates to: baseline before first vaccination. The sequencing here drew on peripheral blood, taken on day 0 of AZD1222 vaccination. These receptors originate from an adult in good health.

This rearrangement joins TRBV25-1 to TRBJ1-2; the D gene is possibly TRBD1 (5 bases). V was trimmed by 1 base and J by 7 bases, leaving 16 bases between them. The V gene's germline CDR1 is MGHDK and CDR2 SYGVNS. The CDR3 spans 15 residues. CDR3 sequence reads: CASSEWRGMRSGYTF. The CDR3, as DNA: TGTGCCAGCAGTGAATGGAGGGGAATGAGGAGTGGCTACACCTTC.

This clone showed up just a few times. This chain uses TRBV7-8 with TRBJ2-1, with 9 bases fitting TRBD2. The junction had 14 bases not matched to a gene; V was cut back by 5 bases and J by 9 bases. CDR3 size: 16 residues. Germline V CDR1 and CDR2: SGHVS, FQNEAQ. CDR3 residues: CASSPSRGGRASEQFF. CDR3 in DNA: TGTGCCAGCAGCCCGAGTAGGGGCGGGAGGGCCAGTGAGCAGTTCTTC. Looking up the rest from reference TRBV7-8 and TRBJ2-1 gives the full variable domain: GAGVSQSPRYKVAKRGQDVALRCDPISGHVSLFWYQQALGQGPEFLTYFQNEAQLDKSGLPSDRFFAERPEGSVSTLKIQRTQQEDSAVYLCASSPSRGGRASEQFFGPGTRLTVL.

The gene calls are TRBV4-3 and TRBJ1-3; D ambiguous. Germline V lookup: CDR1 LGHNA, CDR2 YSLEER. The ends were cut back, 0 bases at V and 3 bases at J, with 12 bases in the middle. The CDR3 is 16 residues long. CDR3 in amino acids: CASSQDAGQVGNTIYF. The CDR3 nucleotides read TGCGCCAGCAGCCAAGATGCCGGGCAGGTTGGAAACACCATATATTTT.

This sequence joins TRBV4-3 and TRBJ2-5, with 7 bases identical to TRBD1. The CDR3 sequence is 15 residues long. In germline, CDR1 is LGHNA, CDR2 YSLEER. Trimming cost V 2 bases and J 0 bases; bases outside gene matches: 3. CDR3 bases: TGCGCCAGCAGCCAACCGGACAGGTACCAAGAGACCCAGTACTTC. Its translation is CASSQPDRYQETQYF.

The CDR3 DNA reads TGTGCCAGCAGTTTAGGGCTCAGGGGGCGAAATGAGCAGTTCTTC. Its protein is CASSLGLRGRNEQFF. This chain joins TRBV28 and TRBJ2-1; 8 bases are shared with TRBD1. The V gene end was trimmed by 2 bases and the J gene end by 7 bases; junction bases not matched to a gene: 7. Germline values: CDR1 MDHEN, CDR2 SYDVKM. The CDR3 length is 15 residues.

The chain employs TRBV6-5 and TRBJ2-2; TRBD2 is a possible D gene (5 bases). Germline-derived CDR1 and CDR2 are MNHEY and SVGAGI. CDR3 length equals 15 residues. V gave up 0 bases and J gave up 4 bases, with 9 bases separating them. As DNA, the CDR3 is TGTGCCAGCAGTTACTCCTACGGAGGCACCGGGGAGCTGTTTTTT. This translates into CASSYSYGGTGELFF.

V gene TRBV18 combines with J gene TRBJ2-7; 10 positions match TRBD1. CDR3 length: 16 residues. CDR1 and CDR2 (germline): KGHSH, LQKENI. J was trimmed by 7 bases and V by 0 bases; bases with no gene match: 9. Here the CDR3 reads CASSPPGTGELGEQYF. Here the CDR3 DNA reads TGTGCCAGCTCACCACCAGGGACAGGGGAGCTAGGGGAGCAGTACTTC.

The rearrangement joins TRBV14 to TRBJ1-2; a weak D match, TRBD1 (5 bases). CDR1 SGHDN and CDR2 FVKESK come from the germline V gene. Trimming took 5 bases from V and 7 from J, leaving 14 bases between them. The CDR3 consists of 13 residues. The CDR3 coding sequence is TGTGCCAGCAGCGAACAGGCTCTTTCTGGCTACACCTTC. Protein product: CASSEQALSGYTF.

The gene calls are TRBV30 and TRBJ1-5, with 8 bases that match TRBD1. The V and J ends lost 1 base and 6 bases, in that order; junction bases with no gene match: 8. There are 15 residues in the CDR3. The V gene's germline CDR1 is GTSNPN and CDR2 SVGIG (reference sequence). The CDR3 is CAWSDRQGFFQPQHF. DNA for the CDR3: TGTGCCTGGAGTGACCGACAGGGGTTTTTTCAGCCCCAGCATTTT.

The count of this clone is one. The CDR3 sequence is CASSLLQGFHEQYF. The CDR3, as DNA: TGTGCCAGCAGTTTATTACAGGGCTTCCACGAGCAGTACTTC. J is TRBJ2-7 and V is TRBV28; perhaps TRBD1 as D (6 bases). The V and J ends lost 1 base and 5 bases respectively, with 12 bases between them. The length of the CDR3 is 14 residues. Germline lookup yields CDR1 MDHEN and CDR2 SYDVKM.

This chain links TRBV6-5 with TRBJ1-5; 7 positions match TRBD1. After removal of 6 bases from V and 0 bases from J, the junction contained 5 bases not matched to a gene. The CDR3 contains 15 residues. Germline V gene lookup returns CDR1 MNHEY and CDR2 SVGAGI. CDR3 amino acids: CASRETGSSNQPQHF. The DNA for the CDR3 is TGTGCCAGCAGAGAGACAGGGAGTAGCAATCAGCCCCAGCATTTT.

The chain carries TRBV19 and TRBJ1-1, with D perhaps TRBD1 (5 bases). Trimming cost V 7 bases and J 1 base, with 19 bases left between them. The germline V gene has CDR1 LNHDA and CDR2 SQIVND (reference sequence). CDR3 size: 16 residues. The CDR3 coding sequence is TGTGCCAGTAAAAAGGGAGGGGCCGGACCGAACACTGAAGCTTTCTTT. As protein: CASKKGGAGPNTEAFF.

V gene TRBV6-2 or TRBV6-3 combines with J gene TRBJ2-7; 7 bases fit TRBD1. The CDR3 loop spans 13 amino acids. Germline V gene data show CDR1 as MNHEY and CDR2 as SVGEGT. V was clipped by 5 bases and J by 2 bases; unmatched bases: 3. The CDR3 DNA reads TGTGCCAGCAGTGGGGACAGAGCCTACGAGCAGTACTTC. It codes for CASSGDRAYEQYF.

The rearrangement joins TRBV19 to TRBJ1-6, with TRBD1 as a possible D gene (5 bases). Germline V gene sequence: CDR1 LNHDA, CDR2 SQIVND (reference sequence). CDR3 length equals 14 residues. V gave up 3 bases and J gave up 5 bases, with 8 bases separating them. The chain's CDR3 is CASSIWGDNSPLHF. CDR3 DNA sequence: TGTGCCAGTAGTATTTGGGGGGATAATTCACCCCTCCACTTT.